Here is one TCR beta chain with its context. Its antigen is as yet unknown. The data stem from a study of regulatory T cells in long-lasting Graves disease. Study at large: In persistent Graves' disease, antithyroid drugs had been taken for over 5 years and TSH receptor antibodies stayed positive.

Sequencing libraries for TCR beta were prepared with iRepertoire HTBI primers and Arm-PCR of CDR3 regions. In TCRdb, the multiplex PCR reads were re-called with MiXCR into one record per CDR3 protein. The sample carries some 440,000 distinct CDR3 sequences, around 21% recorded once. Study results and limitations: Persistent disease preferred TRBV28, TRBJ1-2 and TRBJ2-5; new disease, TRBV20-1 and TRBJ2-1. The TCR repertoire of persistent Graves' patients was less diverse than that of newly diagnosed ones. The study found persistent patients shared more public clonotypes (around 2,500) than new patients (approximately 870).

Described time point: persistent/refractory GD, antithyroid drugs over 5 years with positive TRAb. Extracted RNA from PBMCs served as the source of the TCR library. The CDR3 runs to 13 residues. Trimming shortened V by 4 bases and J by 2 bases, and 8 bases separated the two germline ends. Germline loops: CDR1 MNHEY, CDR2 SVGAGI. The sample here was peripheral blood mononuclear cells (PBMCs), taken when the disease was refractory, from a patient treated with antithyroid drugs. This sequence originates from a female donor with Graves disease. The chain combines TRBV6-5 with TRBJ1-2; no clear D. The CDR3 reads CASSSWGNYGYTF. As DNA, the CDR3 is TGTGCCAGCAGTTCGTGGGGAAACTATGGCTACACCTTC.